This T cell receptor beta chain originates from a study of Graves' ophthalmopathy and Graves' hyperthyroidism. Whole-study context: Untreated patients at initial diagnosis provided peripheral blood.

Recruitment covered hyperthyroidism patients aged 18 to 65 whose new diagnosis was of under 2 months' duration. Amplified TCR beta CDR3 regions were obtained using RNA transcripts as template. An opening RT-PCR round employed HTBI primers and preceded a second-round multiplex PCR. Each CDR3 protein is one row after TCRdb ran MiXCR on the multiplex PCR reads. The table lists roughly 410,000 distinct CDR3 sequences, about 16% of them singletons. The germline V gene encodes CDR1 LNHDA and CDR2 SQIVND (reference sequence). Trimming left V 7 bases short and J 5 bases short, with 14 bases between. This CDR3 contains 13 residues.

This clonotype originated in a young woman with stable Graves' hyperthyroidism. This rearrangement joins TRBV19 to TRBJ1-2; possible D gene TRBD1, 6 bases. The sequencing sample was made of peripheral blood. CDR3: CASTTVQGYGYTF. CDR3 bases: TGTGCCAGTACCACGGTCCAGGGGTATGGCTACACCTTC.